These 2 T cell receptor beta chains originate from one sample sequenced in a study of Ad26.COV2.S vaccination and SARS-CoV-2 variants. Sequenced by immunoSEQ multiplex PCR; TCRdb stores in-frame clones only, minus some. The sample has over 450,000 clones, 80% to 90% seen once; the top ten hold 1.7%. As to treatment: about 20 received Ad26.COV2.S at low or high dose, single or two shots; five or six received placebo; per-sample allocation not given. Repertoires come from day 63 after the first vaccine or placebo injection. This specimen was peripheral blood, taken in a trial of Ad26.COV2.S vaccine versus placebo. Receptors were obtained from a person between 18 and 60 years old who received the Ad26.COV2.S COVID-19 vaccine or a placebo.

This clone was recorded only once. The chain links TRBV9 to TRBJ2-7; 8 bases fit TRBD1. The CDR3 totals 15 residues. J was trimmed by 1 base and V by 2 bases; bases with no gene match: 5. In germline, CDR1 is SGDLS, CDR2 YYNGEE. The DNA for the CDR3 is TGTGCCAGCAGCGTTGGGACAGGCCCTTCCTACGAGCAGTACTTC. It encodes CASSVGTGPSYEQYF.

The CDR3 loop is CASSSGGAEAKNIQYF. The CDR3 bases are TGTGCCAGCAGTTCAGGGGGGGCCGAGGCCAAAAACATTCAGTACTTC. The V gene is TRBV28, the J gene TRBJ2-4, with D perhaps being TRBD1 or TRBD2 (7 bases each). This CDR3 has 16 residues. V lost 4 bases, J lost 1 base, and 14 bases lay in between. Germline CDR1 reads MDHEN; CDR2 reads SYDVKM. The complete variable domain, with remaining parts taken from reference TRBV28 and TRBJ2-4, reads DVKVTQSSRYLVKRTGEKVFLECVQDMDHENMFWYRQDPGLGLRLIYFSYDVKMKEKGDIPEGYSVSREKKERFSLILESASTNQTSMYLCASSSGGAEAKNIQYFGAGTRLSVL.